The entry below describes one TCR beta chain. Its specificity is not known. This specimen comes from a study of Ad26.COV2.S vaccination and SARS-CoV-2 variants. Study-wide context: Administration of Ad26.COV2.S was intramuscular, either once or twice 56 days apart. Broader study findings: Researchers reported similar non-spike TCR breadth in vaccine and placebo recipients.

Libraries were prepared by immunoSEQ multiplex PCR; TCRdb keeps only in-frame clonotypes and omits some of them. Of roughly 250,000 clones in the sample, 70% to 90% were seen once. Treatment described: roughly 19 received Ad26.COV2.S at low or high dose, single or two shots; roughly five received placebo; per-sample allocation not given. The samples date from day 63 after the first vaccine or placebo injection. Germline V gene sequence: CDR1 SGHAT, CDR2 FQNNGV. The V gene lost 0 bases and the J gene lost 5 bases, with 7 bases spanning the gap. The CDR3 has 13 amino acids. The sequences come from peripheral blood, collected in a trial of Ad26.COV2.S vaccine versus placebo. This chain links TRBV11-2 with TRBJ2-5; D is unresolved. The receptor comes from a person between 18 and 65 years old who received the Ad26.COV2.S COVID-19 vaccine or a placebo. For the CDR3, the DNA is TGTGCCAGCAGCTTAGACCCCTCGGAGACCCAGTACTTC. Translating gives CASSLDPSETQYF.